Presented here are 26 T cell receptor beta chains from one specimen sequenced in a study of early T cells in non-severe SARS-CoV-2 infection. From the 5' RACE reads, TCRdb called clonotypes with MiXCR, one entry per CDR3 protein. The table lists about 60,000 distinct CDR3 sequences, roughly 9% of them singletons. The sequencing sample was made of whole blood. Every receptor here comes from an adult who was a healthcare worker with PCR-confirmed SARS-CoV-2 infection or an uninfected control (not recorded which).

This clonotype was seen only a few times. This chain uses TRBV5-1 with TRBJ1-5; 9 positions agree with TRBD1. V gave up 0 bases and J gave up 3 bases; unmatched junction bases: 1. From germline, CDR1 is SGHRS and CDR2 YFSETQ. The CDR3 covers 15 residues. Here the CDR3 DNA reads TGCGCCAGCAGCTTGGGACAGGGGGACAATCAGCCCCAGCATTTT. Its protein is CASSLGQGDNQPQHF.

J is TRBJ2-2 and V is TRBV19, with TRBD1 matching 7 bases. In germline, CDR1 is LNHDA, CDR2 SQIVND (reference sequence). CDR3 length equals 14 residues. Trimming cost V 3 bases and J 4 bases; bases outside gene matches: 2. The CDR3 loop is CASSINRGTGELFF. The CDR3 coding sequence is TGTGCCAGTAGTATTAACAGGGGCACCGGGGAGCTGTTTTTT.

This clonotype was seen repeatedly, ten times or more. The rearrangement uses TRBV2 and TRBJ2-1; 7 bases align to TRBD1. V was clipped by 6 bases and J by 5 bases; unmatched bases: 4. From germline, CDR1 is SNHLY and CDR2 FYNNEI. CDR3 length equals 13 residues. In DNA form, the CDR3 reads TGTGCCAGCAGCTGGGACAGAGACAATGAGCAGTTCTTC. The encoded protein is CASSWDRDNEQFF.

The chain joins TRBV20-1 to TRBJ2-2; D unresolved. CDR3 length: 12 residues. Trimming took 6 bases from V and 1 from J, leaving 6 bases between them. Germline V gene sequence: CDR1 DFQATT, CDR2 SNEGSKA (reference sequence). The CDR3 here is CSAEENTGELFF. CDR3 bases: TGCAGTGCCGAAGAGAACACCGGGGAGCTGTTTTTT.

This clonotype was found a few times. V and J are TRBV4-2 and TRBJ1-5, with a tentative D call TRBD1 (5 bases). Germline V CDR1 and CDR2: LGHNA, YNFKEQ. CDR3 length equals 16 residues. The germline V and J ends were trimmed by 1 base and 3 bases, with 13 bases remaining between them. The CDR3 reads CASSQVSGRINQPQHF. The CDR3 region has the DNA TGTGCCAGCAGCCAAGTGTCGGGGCGGATCAATCAGCCCCAGCATTTT.

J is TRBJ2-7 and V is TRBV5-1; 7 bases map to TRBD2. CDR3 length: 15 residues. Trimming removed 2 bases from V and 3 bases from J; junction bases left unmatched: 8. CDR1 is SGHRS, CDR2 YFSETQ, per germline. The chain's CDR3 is CASSFLGEGYYEQYF. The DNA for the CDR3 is TGCGCCAGCAGCTTTTTGGGGGAGGGCTACTACGAGCAGTACTTC.

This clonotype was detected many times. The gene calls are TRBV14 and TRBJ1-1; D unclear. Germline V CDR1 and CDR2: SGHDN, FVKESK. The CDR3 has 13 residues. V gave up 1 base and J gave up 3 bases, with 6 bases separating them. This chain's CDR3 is CASSQGVYTEAFF. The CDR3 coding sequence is TGTGCCAGCAGCCAAGGAGTTTACACTGAAGCTTTCTTT.

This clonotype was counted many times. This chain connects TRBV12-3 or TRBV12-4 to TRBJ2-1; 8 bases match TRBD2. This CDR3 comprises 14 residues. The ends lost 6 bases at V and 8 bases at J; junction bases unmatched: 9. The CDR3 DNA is TGTGCCAGCAGGATAGCGGGAACTAGGGATGAGCAGTTCTTC. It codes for CASRIAGTRDEQFF.

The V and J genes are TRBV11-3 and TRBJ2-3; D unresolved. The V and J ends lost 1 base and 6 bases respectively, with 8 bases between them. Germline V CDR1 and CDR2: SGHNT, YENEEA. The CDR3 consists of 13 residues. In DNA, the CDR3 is TGTGCCAGCAGCTTAGGCTCCCCGGATACGCAGTATTTT. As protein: CASSLGSPDTQYF.

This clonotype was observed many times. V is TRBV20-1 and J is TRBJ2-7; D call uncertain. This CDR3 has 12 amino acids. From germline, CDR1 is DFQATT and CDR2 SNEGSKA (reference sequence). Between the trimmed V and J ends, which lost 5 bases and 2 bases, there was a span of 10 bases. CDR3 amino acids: CSAYRDTYEQYF. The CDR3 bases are TGCAGTGCTTACAGAGATACCTACGAGCAGTACTTC.

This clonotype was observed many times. The CDR3 spells CSARKNRFTYNEQFF. The CDR3 nucleotides are TGCAGTGCTAGAAAAAACAGGTTTACCTACAATGAGCAGTTCTTC. This chain connects TRBV20-1 to TRBJ2-1, with D perhaps TRBD1 (5 bases). Germline assignment: CDR1 DFQATT and CDR2 SNEGSKA (reference sequence). This CDR3 has 15 amino acids. The V end lost 2 bases, the J end lost 2 bases, and 13 bases lay between the germline ends.

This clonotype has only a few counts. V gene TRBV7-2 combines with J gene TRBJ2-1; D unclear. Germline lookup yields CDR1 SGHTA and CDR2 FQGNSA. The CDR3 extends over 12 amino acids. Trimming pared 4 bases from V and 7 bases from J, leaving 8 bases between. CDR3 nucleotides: TGTGCCAGCAGCTCCACCTTAAATGAGCAGTTCTTC. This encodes CASSSTLNEQFF.

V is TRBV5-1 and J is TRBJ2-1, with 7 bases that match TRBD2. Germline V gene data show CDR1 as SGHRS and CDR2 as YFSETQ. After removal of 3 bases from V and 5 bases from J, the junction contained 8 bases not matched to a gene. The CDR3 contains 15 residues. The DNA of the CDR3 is TGCGCCAGCAGCTGGGACGGAGGGAGGGACAATGAGCAGTTCTTC. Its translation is CASSWDGGRDNEQFF.

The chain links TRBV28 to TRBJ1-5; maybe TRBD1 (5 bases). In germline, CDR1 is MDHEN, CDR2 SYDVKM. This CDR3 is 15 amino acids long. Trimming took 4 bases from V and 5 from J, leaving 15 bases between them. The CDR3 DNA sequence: TGTGCCAGCAGTTCCCCTTCGGGAGGGGATCAGCCCCAGCATTTT. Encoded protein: CASSSPSGGDQPQHF.

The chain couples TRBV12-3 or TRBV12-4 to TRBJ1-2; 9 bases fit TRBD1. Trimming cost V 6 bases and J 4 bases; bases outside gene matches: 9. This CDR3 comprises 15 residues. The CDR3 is CASSEQGAVGYGYTF. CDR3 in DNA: TGTGCCAGCAGCGAACAGGGGGCGGTGGGCTATGGCTACACCTTC.

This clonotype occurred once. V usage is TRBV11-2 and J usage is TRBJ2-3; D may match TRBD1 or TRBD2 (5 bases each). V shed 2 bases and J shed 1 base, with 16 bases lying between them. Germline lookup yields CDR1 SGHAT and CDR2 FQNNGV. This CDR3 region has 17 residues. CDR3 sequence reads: CASSLSLGGAGTDTQYF. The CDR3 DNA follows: TGTGCCAGCAGCTTATCGCTTGGGGGAGCAGGCACAGATACGCAGTATTTT.

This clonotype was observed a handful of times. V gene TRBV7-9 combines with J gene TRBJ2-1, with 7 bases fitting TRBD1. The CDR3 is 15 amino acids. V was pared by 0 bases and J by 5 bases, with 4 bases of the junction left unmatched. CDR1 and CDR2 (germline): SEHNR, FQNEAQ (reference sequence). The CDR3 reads CASSLATGSNNEQFF. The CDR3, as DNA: TGTGCCAGCAGCTTAGCGACAGGGTCCAACAATGAGCAGTTCTTC.

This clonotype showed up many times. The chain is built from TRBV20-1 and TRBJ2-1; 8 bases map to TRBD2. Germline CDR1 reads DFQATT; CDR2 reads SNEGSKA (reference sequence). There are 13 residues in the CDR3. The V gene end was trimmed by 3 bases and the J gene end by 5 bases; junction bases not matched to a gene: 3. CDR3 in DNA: TGCAGTGCTAGCGGGAGGGTCAACAATGAGCAGTTCTTC. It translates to CSASGRVNNEQFF.

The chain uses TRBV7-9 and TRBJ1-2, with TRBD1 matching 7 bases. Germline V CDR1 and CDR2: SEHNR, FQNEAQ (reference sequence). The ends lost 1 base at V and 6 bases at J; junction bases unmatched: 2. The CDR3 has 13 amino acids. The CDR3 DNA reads TGTGCCAGCAGCTTAGTAACAGGGGATGGCTACACCTTC. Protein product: CASSLVTGDGYTF.

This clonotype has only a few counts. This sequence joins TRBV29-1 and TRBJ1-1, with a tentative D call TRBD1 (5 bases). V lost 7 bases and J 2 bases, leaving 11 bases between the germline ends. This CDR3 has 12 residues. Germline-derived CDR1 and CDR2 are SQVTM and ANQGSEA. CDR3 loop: CSARRGNTEAFF. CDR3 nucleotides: TGCAGCGCAAGAAGGGGCAACACTGAAGCTTTCTTT.

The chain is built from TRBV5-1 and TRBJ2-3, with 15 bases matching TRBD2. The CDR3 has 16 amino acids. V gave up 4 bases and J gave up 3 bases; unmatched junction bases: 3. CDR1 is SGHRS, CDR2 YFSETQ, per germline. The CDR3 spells CASSVGLAGGTDTQYF. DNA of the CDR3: TGCGCCAGCAGCGTGGGACTAGCGGGAGGAACAGATACGCAGTATTTT.

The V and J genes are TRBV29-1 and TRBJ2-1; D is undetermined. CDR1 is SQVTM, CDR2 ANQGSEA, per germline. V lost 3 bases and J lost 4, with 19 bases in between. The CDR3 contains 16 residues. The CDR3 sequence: CSVDILSRPYYNEQFF. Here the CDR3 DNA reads TGCAGCGTTGACATCCTTAGTAGACCGTATTACAATGAGCAGTTCTTC.

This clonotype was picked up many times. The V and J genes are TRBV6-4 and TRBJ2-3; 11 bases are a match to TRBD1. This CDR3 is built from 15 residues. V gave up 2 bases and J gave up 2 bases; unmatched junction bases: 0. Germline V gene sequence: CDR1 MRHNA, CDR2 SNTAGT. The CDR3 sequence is CASSDGQGATDTQYF. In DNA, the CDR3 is TGTGCCAGCAGTGACGGACAGGGGGCCACAGATACGCAGTATTTT.

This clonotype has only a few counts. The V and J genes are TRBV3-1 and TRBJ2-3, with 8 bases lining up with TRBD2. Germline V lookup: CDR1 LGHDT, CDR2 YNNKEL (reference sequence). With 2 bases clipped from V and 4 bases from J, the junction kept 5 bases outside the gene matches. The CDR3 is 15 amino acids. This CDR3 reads CASSQRPAGADTQYF. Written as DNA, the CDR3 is TGTGCCAGCAGCCAACGTCCAGCGGGAGCAGATACGCAGTATTTT.

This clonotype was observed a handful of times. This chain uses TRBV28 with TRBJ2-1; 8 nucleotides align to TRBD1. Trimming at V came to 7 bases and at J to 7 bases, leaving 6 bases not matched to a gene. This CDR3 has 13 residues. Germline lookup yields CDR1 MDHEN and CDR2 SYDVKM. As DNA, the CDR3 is TGTGCCAGCACGCAGGGGGCGCGTAATGAGCAGTTCTTC. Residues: CASTQGARNEQFF.

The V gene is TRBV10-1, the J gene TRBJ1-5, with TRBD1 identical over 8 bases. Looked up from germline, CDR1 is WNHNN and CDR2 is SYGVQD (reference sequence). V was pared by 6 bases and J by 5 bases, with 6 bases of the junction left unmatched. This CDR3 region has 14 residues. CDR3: CASRTGENYQPQHF. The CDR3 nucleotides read TGCGCCAGCAGGACAGGGGAGAATTATCAGCCCCAGCATTTT.